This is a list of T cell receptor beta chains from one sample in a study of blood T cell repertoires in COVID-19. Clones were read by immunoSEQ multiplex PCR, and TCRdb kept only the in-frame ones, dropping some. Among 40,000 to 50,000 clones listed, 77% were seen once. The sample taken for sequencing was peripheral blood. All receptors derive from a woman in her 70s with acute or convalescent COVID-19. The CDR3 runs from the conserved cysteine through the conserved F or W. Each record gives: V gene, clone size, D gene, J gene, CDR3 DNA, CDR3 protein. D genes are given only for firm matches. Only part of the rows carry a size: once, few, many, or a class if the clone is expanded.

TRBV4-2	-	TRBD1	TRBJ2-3	TGTGCCAGCAGCCAAGGTAGATCAGGGACAGGGTATGGAGATACGCAGTATTTT	CASSQGRSGTGYGDTQYF
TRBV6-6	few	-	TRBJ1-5	TGTGCCAGCAACGATGTTAGGGGGAACCAGCCCCAGCATTTT	CASNDVRGNQPQHF
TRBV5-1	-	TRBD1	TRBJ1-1	TGCGCCAGCAGCCCCGGGACAGGGGTAAGGGTAGCTTTCTTT	CASSPGTGVRVAFF
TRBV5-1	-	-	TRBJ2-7	TGCGCCAGCAGCCCGACCACTACAGGTGAAGAGTACTTC	CASSPTTTGEEYF
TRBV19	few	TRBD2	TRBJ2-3	TGTGCCAGTAGTATCCAGACTAGCGGGTATACAGATACGCAGTATTTT	CASSIQTSGYTDTQYF
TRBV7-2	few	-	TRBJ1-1	TGTGCCAGCAGCTACGTGAGGTTAAACACTGAAGCTTTCTTT	CASSYVRLNTEAFF
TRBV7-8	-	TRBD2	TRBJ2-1	TGTGCCAGCAGCCAGGAGCGGGATGGGAATGAGCAGTTCTTC	CASSQERDGNEQFF
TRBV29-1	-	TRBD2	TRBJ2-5	TGCAGTCAAGTAGATCTAGCGGGAGAGACCCAGTACTTC	CSQVDLAGETQYF
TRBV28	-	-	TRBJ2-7	TGTGCCAGCAGTGCCCAGGGGAGCGAGCAGTACTTC	CASSAQGSEQYF
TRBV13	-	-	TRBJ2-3	TGTGCCAGCAGCTCTCAGACCGACAGGAAAGACACAGATACGCAGTATTTT	CASSSQTDRKDTDTQYF
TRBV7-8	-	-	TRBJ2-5	TGTGCCAGCAGCCATAGCGGTAGTCCGGAGACCCAGTACTTC	CASSHSGSPETQYF
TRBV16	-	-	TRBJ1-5	TGTGCCAGCAGCCAATCAGGACAGAACAATCAGCCCCAGCATTTT	CASSQSGQNNQPQHF
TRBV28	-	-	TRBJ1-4	TGTGCCAGCAGTTTGGAGTGGGAAAAACTGTTTTTT	CASSLEWEKLFF
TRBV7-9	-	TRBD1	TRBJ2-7	TGTGCCAGCAGCTTAGTCGACAGGGAACGGTACTTC	CASSLVDRERYF
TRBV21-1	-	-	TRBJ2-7	TGTGCCGGACGACAGGGTAGGGGCGAGCAGTACTTC	CAGRQGRGEQYF
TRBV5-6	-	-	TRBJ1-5	TGTGCCAGCAGCCCCCGGACATGGCGCAATCAGCCCCAGCATTTT	CASSPRTWRNQPQHF
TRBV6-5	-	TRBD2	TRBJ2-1	TGTGCCAGCACCGGGAGGGTTTCCCGGGACTTAGAGCAGTTCTTC	CASTGRVSRDLEQFF
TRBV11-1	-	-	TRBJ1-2	TGTGCCAGCAGCTTAAACAGGGCTAACTATGGCTACACCTTC	CASSLNRANYGYTF
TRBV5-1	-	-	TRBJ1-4	TGCGCCAGCAGTCCCTCAGGGACTCGAGATGAAAAACTGTTTTTT	CASSPSGTRDEKLFF
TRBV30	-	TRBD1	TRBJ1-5	TGTGCCTGGAGTAGACAGGGGTATCGGAGCAATCAGCCCCAGCATTTT	CAWSRQGYRSNQPQHF
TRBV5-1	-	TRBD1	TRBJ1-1	TGCGCCAGCAGCTATGGACAGGGGAAGGCTGAAGCTTTCTTT	CASSYGQGKAEAFF
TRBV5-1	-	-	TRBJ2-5	TGCGCCAGCAGCCCCCCTAGCGTCAGGGAGACCCAGTACTTC	CASSPPSVRETQYF
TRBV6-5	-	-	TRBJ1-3	TGTGCCAGCAGTTACTCCCAGGGTATAGGTGGAAACACCATATATTTT	CASSYSQGIGGNTIYF
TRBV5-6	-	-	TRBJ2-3	TGTGCCAGCAGCTTGGTAGGGGGCAGGGACTCAGATACGCAGTATTTT	CASSLVGGRDSDTQYF
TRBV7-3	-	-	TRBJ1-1	TGTGCCAGCAGCTACCGGGGAGGGGTGAACACTGAAGCTTTCTTT	CASSYRGGVNTEAFF
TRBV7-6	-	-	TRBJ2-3	TGTGCCAGCAGCGGACTCGGGTACGGAATCACAGATACGCAGTATTTT	CASSGLGYGITDTQYF
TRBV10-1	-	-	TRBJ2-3	TGCGCCAGCAGTGATTTGGCTAGCAGCACAGATACGCAGTATTTT	CASSDLASSTDTQYF
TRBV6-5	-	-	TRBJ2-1	TGTGCCAGCAGTTACCTGGCGGGGGCCCCGGGGAATGAGCAGTTCTTC	CASSYLAGAPGNEQFF
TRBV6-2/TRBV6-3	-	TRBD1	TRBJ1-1	TGTGCCAGCAGTTCCCAGACAGGGGGCTCGACTGAAGCTTTCTTT	CASSSQTGGSTEAFF
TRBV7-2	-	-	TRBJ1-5	TGTGCCAGCAGCCCGGGTCCAACAGGTCAGCCCCAGCATTTT	CASSPGPTGQPQHF